These 27 T cell receptor beta chains originate from one sample sequenced in a study of T cells after yellow fever vaccination. TCRdb reanalysed the 5' RACE reads using MiXCR and keeps one entry per CDR3 protein. The sample contains 300,000 to 450,000 distinct CDR3 sequences, about 6.2% of which appear only once. The specimen comprised PBMCs, sampled 5 days after the yellow fever booster vaccination. All receptors derive from a man younger than 45 who received the YFV17D yellow fever vaccine.

This chain links TRBV18 with TRBJ2-3, with D hard to call. Trimming took 6 bases from V and 6 from J, leaving 16 bases between them. The length of the CDR3 is 14 residues. Germline CDR1 is KGHSH and CDR2 is LQKENI. In nucleotides, the CDR3 is TGTGCCAGCTCTCACGACTGGGCAGGCGATACGCAGTATTTT. Residues: CASSHDWAGDTQYF.

This clonotype was seen ten or more times. The CDR3 DNA is TGTGCCAGCAGCCCGGGACTTCCCACTCCTAATGAGCAGTTCTTC. This encodes CASSPGLPTPNEQFF. J is TRBJ2-1 and V is TRBV7-2; TRBD2 might be the D (6 bases). CDR3 length: 15 residues. CDR1 and CDR2 (germline): SGHTA, FQGNSA. V was clipped by 5 bases and J by 7 bases, with 18 bases between them.

This clonotype has just a few counts. This sequence joins TRBV9 and TRBJ1-1; D might be TRBD1 (5 bases). CDR1 is SGDLS, CDR2 YYNGEE, per germline. Deletions cut 4 bases from V and 0 bases from J, with 13 bases between. This CDR3 spans 15 amino acids. The CDR3 sequence: CASSPRGSLNTEAFF. CDR3 coding DNA: TGTGCCAGCAGCCCCCGGGGCAGCCTGAACACTGAAGCTTTCTTT. The full variable domain, its missing parts supplied by reference TRBV9 and TRBJ1-1, is DSGVTQTPKHLITATGQRVTLRCSPRSGDLSVYWYQQSLDQGLQFLIQYYNGEERAKGNILERFSAQQFPDLHSELNLSSLELGDSALYFCASSPRGSLNTEAFFGQGTRLTVV.

A few counts support this clonotype. Written as DNA, the CDR3 is TGTGCCACCAGTGATGCCAACCCCTACTCTGGAAACACCATATATTTT. Protein sequence: CATSDANPYSGNTIYF. The rearrangement links TRBV24-1 to TRBJ1-3; D is unclear. V was pared by 3 bases and J by 0 bases, with 11 bases between. Germline V gene lookup returns CDR1 KGHDR and CDR2 SFDVKD. The CDR3 has 16 amino acids.

CDR3 bases: TGTGCCAGCAGTTACGCTCAAACGGGGAGGGGCTCCTACGAGCAGTACTTC. This encodes CASSYAQTGRGSYEQYF. The V gene is TRBV6-5, the J gene TRBJ2-7; 7 positions agree with TRBD2. Germline V gives CDR1 MNHEY, CDR2 SVGAGI. V lost 2 bases to trimming and J lost 0 bases; unmatched junction nucleotides: 10. The CDR3 has 17 amino acids.

The chain links TRBV11-1 to TRBJ2-6; perhaps D is TRBD1 or TRBD2 (6 bases each). CDR1 is SGHAT, CDR2 FQDESV, per germline (reference sequence). V was clipped by 1 base and J by 0 bases, with 16 bases between them. This CDR3 is built from 19 residues. The CDR3 sequence is CASSLGQGGLGSGANVLTF. The CDR3 DNA reads TGTGCCAGCAGCTTAGGTCAAGGGGGGCTCGGCTCTGGGGCCAACGTCCTGACTTTC.

V is TRBV10-2 and J is TRBJ2-1; 13 nucleotides agree with TRBD2. J was trimmed by 6 bases and V by 8 bases; bases with no gene match: 10. Germline lookup yields CDR1 WSHSY and CDR2 SAAADI. The CDR3 consists of 16 residues. CDR3 sequence (DNA): TGCGCCAGCCCCCAGGAACTAGCGGGAGGGATCAATGAGCAGTTCTTC. This encodes CASPQELAGGINEQFF.

This clonotype turned up a few times. This chain connects TRBV23-1 to TRBJ2-7; 10 bases match TRBD1. TRBV23-1 is identified as an open reading frame with a role that is uncertain. The V segment lost 7 bases and the J segment 6 bases; nucleotides outside the gene matches: 15. This CDR3 comprises 16 residues. The CDR3 DNA sequence: TGCGCCAGCACTCTTCCCCGGGACAGGGGTGTTTGCGAGCAGTACTTC. The encoded protein is CASTLPRDRGVCEQYF.

This clonotype was counted many times. The rearrangement uses TRBV7-2 and TRBJ2-3; D gene ambiguous. The V gene lost 6 bases and the J gene lost 0 bases, with 7 bases spanning the gap. The V gene's germline CDR1 is SGHTA and CDR2 FQGNSA. The CDR3 spans 13 residues. Written as DNA, the CDR3 is TGTGCCAGCAGGTTGGGCAGCACAGATACGCAGTATTTT. This codes for CASRLGSTDTQYF.

This clonotype was recorded many times. This chain connects TRBV14 to TRBJ1-2, with D uncertain. The CDR3 loop spans 12 amino acids. V was shortened by 1 base and J by 5 bases, with 5 bases between the two germline ends. CDR1 and CDR2 (germline): SGHDN, FVKESK. DNA for the CDR3: TGTGCCAGCAGCCAAGCTGGGTATGGCTACACCTTC. As protein: CASSQAGYGYTF.

This clonotype was counted ten times or more. This sequence joins TRBV14 and TRBJ2-7; D is ambiguous. Germline CDR1 is SGHDN and CDR2 is FVKESK. Trimming left V 0 bases short and J 0 bases short, with 9 bases between. There are 15 residues in the CDR3. In nucleotides, the CDR3 is TGTGCCAGCAGCCAAGACAGGTCGATCTCCTACGAGCAGTACTTC. It encodes CASSQDRSISYEQYF. The whole variable domain, filled in from reference TRBV14 and TRBJ2-7, reads EAGVTQFPSHSVIEKGQTVTLRCDPISGHDNLYWYRRVMGKEIKFLLHFVKESKQDESGMPNNRFLAERTGGTYSTLKVQPAELEDSGVYFCASSQDRSISYEQYFGPGTRLTVT.

This clonotype came up a few times. The chain couples TRBV12-3 or TRBV12-4 to TRBJ2-2, with TRBD2 matching over 14 bases. V trimming: 7 bases; J trimming: 6 bases; junction bases outside the gene matches: 10. The CDR3 has 17 residues. CDR3 nucleotide sequence: TGTGCCAGCAAGAGTCTGCCGGGACTAGCGGGAGCCGGGGAGCTGTTTTTT. Its translation: CASKSLPGLAGAGELFF.

This clonotype was recorded at least ten times. The CDR3 here is CASLTTGFQETQYF. CDR3 DNA: TGTGCCAGCCTTACGACAGGCTTCCAAGAGACCCAGTACTTC. The genes are TRBV6-2 or TRBV6-3 and TRBJ2-5, with a possible D match to TRBD1 (6 bases). V was pared by 8 bases and J by 1 base, with 14 bases between. Germline V CDR1 and CDR2: MNHEY, SVGEGT. This CDR3 spans 14 amino acids.

This clonotype appeared many times. This sequence joins TRBV29-1 and TRBJ2-7; TRBD2 matches at 7 bases. Trimming cost V 6 bases and J 0 bases; bases outside gene matches: 14. CDR1 is SQVTM, CDR2 ANQGSEA, per germline. The CDR3 sequence is 16 residues long. The CDR3 nucleotides read TGCAGCGTCGGGGGAGGGAAAAGGGATAGCTCCTACGAGCAGTACTTC. Translating gives CSVGGGKRDSSYEQYF.

The sample holds a few counts of this clonotype. This chain joins TRBV20-1 and TRBJ2-5; D is possibly TRBD1 (5 bases). With 3 bases removed from V and 5 bases from J, the gap between germline ends came to 13 bases. This CDR3 is built from 13 residues. CDR1 and CDR2 from the germline V gene are DFQATT and SNEGSKA (reference sequence). The CDR3 spells CSASGPGRETQYF. The CDR3 DNA sequence: TGCAGTGCTAGTGGTCCAGGGCGGGAGACCCAGTACTTC.

This clonotype was detected a few times. CDR3 amino acids: CASSSVREETQYF. The CDR3 DNA follows: TGTGCCAGCAGCTCCGTCCGGGAGGAGACCCAGTACTTC. The chain is built from TRBV11-2 and TRBJ2-5; a possible D gene is TRBD2 (6 bases). CDR1 and CDR2 (germline): SGHAT, FQNNGV. Trimming removed 4 bases at V and 5 bases at J, with 11 bases between. The CDR3 has 13 residues.

This clonotype has just a few counts. The chain recombines TRBV29-1 with TRBJ2-3; 7 bases agree with TRBD2. The CDR3 extends over 14 amino acids. Germline V gene sequence: CDR1 SQVTM, CDR2 ANQGSEA. V gave up 3 bases and J gave up 6 bases; unmatched junction bases: 9. The CDR3 spells CSVDMRERWDTQYF. Written as DNA, the CDR3 is TGCAGCGTTGATATGCGGGAGCGGTGGGATACGCAGTATTTT.

In its sample, this clonotype was seen many times. The rearrangement links TRBV6-5 to TRBJ2-1; D is unclear. The CDR3 spans 14 residues. Deletions cut 2 bases from V and 2 bases from J, with 7 bases between. CDR1 MNHEY and CDR2 SVGAGI come from the germline V gene. CDR3 coding DNA: TGTGCCAGCAGTTACGCGGCACCCTACAATGAGCAGTTCTTC. Translation: CASSYAAPYNEQFF.

The genes are TRBV20-1 and TRBJ2-6; D is unresolved. Germline CDR1 reads DFQATT; CDR2 reads SNEGSKA (reference sequence). CDR3 size: 14 residues. Trimming cost V 6 bases and J 4 bases, with 13 bases left between them. The DNA for the CDR3 is TGCAGTGCCCGGGCCCTGGTGGGGGCCAACGTCCTGACTTTC. Translation: CSARALVGANVLTF.

This clonotype was counted many times. The CDR3 coding sequence is TGTGCCAGCAGTTTCGGGACAACCACAGATACGCAGTATTTT. This codes for CASSFGTTTDTQYF. The chain uses TRBV28 and TRBJ2-3, with D possibly being TRBD1 (6 bases). Germline assignment: CDR1 MDHEN and CDR2 SYDVKM. Trimming removed 3 bases from V and 2 bases from J, with 9 bases in between. This CDR3 region has 14 residues.

This clonotype appeared a few times. This chain uses TRBV7-9 with TRBJ2-2; D perhaps matches TRBD1 (6 bases). The V end was cut by 6 bases, the J end by 2 bases, with 10 bases between. Germline assignment: CDR1 SEHNR and CDR2 FQNEAQ (reference sequence). The CDR3 spans 14 residues. The CDR3 DNA sequence: TGTGCCAGCAGGGTACAGGGCAACACCGGGGAGCTGTTTTTT. This gives the protein CASRVQGNTGELFF. Looking up the rest from reference TRBV7-9 and TRBJ2-2 gives the full variable domain: DTGVSQNPRHKITKRGQNVTFRCDPISEHNRLYWYRQTLGQGPEFLTYFQNEAQLEKSRLLSDRFSAERPKGSFSTLEIQRTEQGDSAMYLCASRVQGNTGELFFGEGSRLTVL.

The count of this clonotype is one. The V gene is TRBV7-6, the J gene TRBJ2-5; D is perhaps TRBD1 or TRBD2 (6 bases each). CDR1 and CDR2 (germline): SGHVS, FNYEAQ. V was trimmed by 5 bases and J by 5 bases, leaving 15 bases between them. There are 14 residues in the CDR3. The CDR3, as DNA: TGTGCCAGCAGCCGACGTCGGGGGCGGGAGACCCAGTACTTC. Translating gives CASSRRRGRETQYF.

This clonotype was picked up many times. The chain joins TRBV20-1 to TRBJ2-4, with 8 positions matching TRBD2. V lost 6 bases and J lost 12; bases outside the gene matches: 16. The germline V gene has CDR1 DFQATT and CDR2 SNEGSKA (reference sequence). The CDR3 totals 14 residues. The CDR3 DNA sequence: TGCAGTGCGGTACTAGCGGCCATGAACGAGGATCAGTACTTC. Amino acids: CSAVLAAMNEDQYF.

The DNA of the CDR3 is TGTGCCTGGAGTGCCCCCCCCCTCTACGAGCAGTACTTC. Its translation: CAWSAPPLYEQYF. The chain joins TRBV30 to TRBJ2-7; D remains unclear. Germline V lookup: CDR1 GTSNPN, CDR2 SVGIG (reference sequence). This CDR3 region has 13 residues. Between the trimmed V and J ends, which lost 1 base and 3 bases, there was a span of 10 bases.

The chain is built from TRBV14 and TRBJ2-5; unclear D gene. This CDR3 region has 14 residues. Germline V gene lookup returns CDR1 SGHDN and CDR2 FVKESK. V was shortened by 5 bases and J by 0 bases, with 10 bases between the two germline ends. CDR3 sequence (DNA): TGTGCCAGCAGCACCCACACCCACCAAGAGACCCAGTACTTC. It specifies CASSTHTHQETQYF.

The CDR3, as DNA: TGCAGCGTTGAGGGTGTGGGGGGGCAGCTTGGGGCCCAGTACTTC. Its translation is CSVEGVGGQLGAQYF. The genes are TRBV29-1 and TRBJ2-5, with a weak D call TRBD2 (7 bases). The V end lost 3 bases, the J end lost 9 bases, and 23 bases lay between the germline ends. The CDR3 is made up of 15 amino acids. The germline gives CDR1 SQVTM, CDR2 ANQGSEA.

This clonotype was recorded a few times. This rearrangement joins TRBV7-2 to TRBJ2-5; 13 bases agree with TRBD2. The CDR3 is 15 amino acids. V gave up 5 bases and J gave up 6 bases; unmatched junction bases: 6. Germline CDR1 reads SGHTA; CDR2 reads FQGNSA. DNA of the CDR3: TGTGCCAGCAGCGATCAGACTAGCGGGAGGCAGACCCAGTACTTC. Translating it yields CASSDQTSGRQTQYF.